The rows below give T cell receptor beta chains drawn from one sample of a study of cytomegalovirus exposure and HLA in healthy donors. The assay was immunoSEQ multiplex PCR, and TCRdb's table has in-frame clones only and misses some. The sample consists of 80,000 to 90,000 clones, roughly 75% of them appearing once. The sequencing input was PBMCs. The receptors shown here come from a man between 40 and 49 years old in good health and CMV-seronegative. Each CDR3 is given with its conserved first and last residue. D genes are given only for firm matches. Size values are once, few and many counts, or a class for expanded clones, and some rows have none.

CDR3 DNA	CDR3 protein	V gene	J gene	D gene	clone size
TGCGCCAGCAGTGAGTCGAGGGAGCTTCACTTC	CASSESRELHF	TRBV10-1	TRBJ2-7	-	few
TGTGCCAGCAGCGCAGGACTAGCGAATTACAATGAGCAGTTCTTC	CASSAGLANYNEQFF	TRBV9	TRBJ2-1	TRBD2	-
TGCAGCGTTGATATCTCGGGGGCTAACTATGGCTACACCTTC	CSVDISGANYGYTF	TRBV29-1	TRBJ1-2	-	-
TGTGCCAGCAGTGCAGACGGGAATAGCAATCAGCCCCAGCATTTT	CASSADGNSNQPQHF	TRBV2	TRBJ1-5	-	-
TGCGCCAGCAGCGTTGGTTTCGGCGAGCAGTACTTC	CASSVGFGEQYF	TRBV5-1	TRBJ2-7	-	-
TGTGCCAGCAGCTTAGGCATTTGGACAGGGGAATCCTCCTATAATTCACCCCTCCACTTT	CASSLGIWTGESSYNSPLHF	TRBV13	TRBJ1-6	TRBD1	-
TGCGCCAGCAGCTCCCCCGAGACAGGGGGCGCCCGGTTCTTCACAGATACGCAGTATTTT	CASSSPETGGARFFTDTQYF	TRBV5-1	TRBJ2-3	TRBD1	-
TGTTCCAGCAGCCCCCGCGAAGGGGACACAGATACGCAGTATTTT	CSSSPREGDTDTQYF	TRBV7-9	TRBJ2-3	-	-
TGTGCCACCAGCAGAGATCAAAACACCATATATTTT	CATSRDQNTIYF	TRBV15	TRBJ1-3	-	-
TGTGCCAGCAGCTCCAGCCCTAGCGGGGGTAGCTCCTACAATGAGCAGTTCTTC	CASSSSPSGGSSYNEQFF	TRBV7-9	TRBJ2-1	TRBD2	once
TGTGCCAGCAGCTTGGGTCCTAGCGGGAGGGAGACCCAGTACTTC	CASSLGPSGRETQYF	TRBV5-6	TRBJ2-5	TRBD2	-
TGTGCCAGCAGCCAAGGGGACAGGGGTTTTGGCACTGAAGCTTTCTTT	CASSQGDRGFGTEAFF	TRBV4-2	TRBJ1-1	TRBD1	-
TGTGCCAGCAGGAAGCGGGAGGCAGATACGCAGTATTTT	CASRKREADTQYF	TRBV6-5	TRBJ2-3	TRBD2	-
TGTGCCAGCAGCCGCGGGGATACGCAGTATTTT	CASSRGDTQYF	TRBV4-2	TRBJ2-3	-	-
TGTGCCAGCAGTGGGGACTTCCACGAGCAGTACTTC	CASSGDFHEQYF	TRBV25-1	TRBJ2-7	-	once
TGCAGCGTTGACCAGGGGGCGGGCGGGGAGCTGTTTTTT	CSVDQGAGGELFF	TRBV29-1	TRBJ2-2	TRBD1	-
TGTGCCAGCAGTACTCTGGAGACCCAGTACTTC	CASSTLETQYF	TRBV7-8	TRBJ2-5	-	-
TGTGCCAGCTTTCGCGGGAAACCTAACTATGGCTACACCTTC	CASFRGKPNYGYTF	TRBV28	TRBJ1-2	-	-
TGTGCCACCAGCCCCAGGGACTACACAGATACGCAGTATTTT	CATSPRDYTDTQYF	TRBV15	TRBJ2-3	TRBD2	-
TGCGCCAGCAGCTTGTCTCAGACAGGGGTGGATACGCAGTATTTT	CASSLSQTGVDTQYF	TRBV5-1	TRBJ2-3	TRBD1	-
TGTGCCACCAGCCGAGCAGGGCGCACTGAAGCTTTCTTT	CATSRAGRTEAFF	TRBV15	TRBJ1-1	-	-
TGCGCCAGCAGCCGCGGACTAGCGGGAATACTGGATACGCAGTATTTT	CASSRGLAGILDTQYF	TRBV4-1	TRBJ2-3	TRBD2	-
TGCACCAGCAGCCATAACAGGGGGCGCGGGCCTCCTGAAGCTTTCTTT	CTSSHNRGRGPPEAFF	TRBV1	TRBJ1-1	-	-
TGCAGCGTTGGACAGGGGCACGGGACCCAGTACTTC	CSVGQGHGTQYF	TRBV29-1	TRBJ2-5	TRBD1	-
TGTGCCAGCAGCGTAGGTGGCAGCAATCAGCCCCAGCATTTT	CASSVGGSNQPQHF	TRBV9	TRBJ1-5	-	-
TGCGCCAGCAGCCCGACTAGCGGGAGCCAAGAGACCCAGTACTTC	CASSPTSGSQETQYF	TRBV5-1	TRBJ2-5	TRBD2	-
TGTGCCAGCAGTGACAGCGGGGGGGCCAAAGATACGCAGTATTTT	CASSDSGGAKDTQYF	TRBV28	TRBJ2-3	TRBD2	-